This T cell receptor (beta chain) was captured in a study of blood T cell repertoires in COVID-19. Overall study: The analysed material was cDNA or gDNA that came from T cells, B-cell-depleted T cells, or PBMCs.

The age range of participants was about 18 to 100 years, with residence in about 25 US areas. Cohort 3 donors were reported recovered after two negative PCRs, clearance, or symptom resolution. Germline V gene data show CDR1 as MNHEY and CDR2 as SVGAGI. The CDR3 is made up of 15 amino acids. Trimming left V 2 bases short and J 6 bases short, with 13 bases between. Original handling: Reference gene primer amplification gave nucleated cell count estimates. Here immunoSEQ multiplex PCR was the method, and the copy in TCRdb shows in-frame clones only, minus some. V and J calls and clone size are as listed in that table; D and trimming were resolved from the DNA. The sample shows 150,000 to 200,000 clones, roughly 86% of them seen only once.

The genes are TRBV6-5 and TRBJ2-2; tentative D call: TRBD2 (5 bases). The TCR sequence derives from a woman in her twenties or thirties who had recovered from COVID-19. The source material was PBMCs or T cells enriched from blood (not recorded which). The CDR3 here is CASSYGPRGSGELFF. CDR3 sequence (DNA): TGTGCCAGCAGTTACGGGCCCCGCGGGTCCGGGGAGCTGTTTTTT.